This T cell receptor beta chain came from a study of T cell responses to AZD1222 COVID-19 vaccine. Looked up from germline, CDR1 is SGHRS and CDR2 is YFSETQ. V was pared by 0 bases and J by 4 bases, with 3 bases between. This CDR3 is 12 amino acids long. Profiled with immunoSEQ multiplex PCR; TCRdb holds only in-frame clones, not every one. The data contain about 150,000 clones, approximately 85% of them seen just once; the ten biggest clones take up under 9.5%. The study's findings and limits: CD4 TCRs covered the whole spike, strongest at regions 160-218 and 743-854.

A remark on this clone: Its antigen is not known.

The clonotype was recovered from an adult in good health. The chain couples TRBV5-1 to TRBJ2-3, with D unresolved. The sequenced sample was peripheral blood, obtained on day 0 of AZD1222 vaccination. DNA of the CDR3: TGCGCCAGCAGCTTGGCGGCAGATACGCAGTATTTT. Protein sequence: CASSLAADTQYF.